The 18 T cell receptor beta chains in this list originate from one sample, sequenced in a study of technical replicates of blood from several donors. Some clones are missing from TCRdb's copy, which holds only in-frame ones; the method was immunoSEQ multiplex PCR. The profile shows about 59,000 clones, 85% to 95% of them singletons. The sample was PBMCs. These receptors were taken from a human donor in good health. Some clones in this sample may be carry-over from other donors' samples.

The rearrangement joins TRBV7-3 to TRBJ2-7; TRBD2 is a possible D gene (6 bases). Germline CDR1 is SGHTA and CDR2 is FQGTGA. The CDR3 runs to 16 residues. The V and J ends lost 2 bases and 2 bases respectively, with 16 bases between them. The CDR3 bases are TGTGCCAGCAGCTTAGGCCCCCCGGGGGAGCCCTACGAGCAGTACTTC. Amino acid sequence: CASSLGPPGEPYEQYF.

V is TRBV19 and J is TRBJ1-2, with 8 bases that match TRBD1. CDR3 length: 16 amino acids. Germline CDR1 reads LNHDA; CDR2 reads SQIVND (reference sequence). Trimming removed 5 bases from V and 3 bases from J; junction bases left unmatched: 11. CDR3 region: CASSVQGAGSYYGYTF. The DNA of the CDR3 is TGTGCCAGTAGTGTGCAGGGGGCGGGCAGTTACTATGGCTACACCTTC.

V and J are TRBV4-2 and TRBJ1-3, with D unresolved. V was shortened by 0 bases and J by 1 base, with 10 bases between the two germline ends. Germline CDR1 and CDR2: LGHNA and YNFKEQ. The CDR3 runs to 16 residues. The CDR3 coding sequence is TGTGCCAGCAGCCAAGAGGTCCGGGGATCTGGAAACACCATATATTTT. Translation gives CASSQEVRGSGNTIYF.

CDR3 in DNA: TGCGCCAGCAGCTTGCCGACTACCTACAATGAGCAGTTCTTC. It specifies CASSLPTTYNEQFF. The V and J genes are TRBV5-1 and TRBJ2-1; TRBD2 is a possible D gene (5 bases). Germline V CDR1 and CDR2: SGHRS, YFSETQ. The CDR3 consists of 14 residues. V shed 1 base and J shed 2 bases, with 7 bases lying between them.

This clone occurred once. This rearrangement joins TRBV4-1 to TRBJ2-1, with 8 bases fitting TRBD1. Germline trimming cut 4 bases from V and 7 bases from J; bases unmatched to any gene: 9. Germline V gene data show CDR1 as MGHRA and CDR2 as YSYEKL. The CDR3 totals 15 residues. The CDR3 reads CASSLPQGAVNEQFF. The CDR3 DNA reads as TGCGCCAGCAGCCTCCCCCAGGGGGCCGTAAATGAGCAGTTCTTC.

The CDR3 DNA reads as TGTGCCAGCAGCCAAGTGTTCGGAGCGGCGAACACCGGGGAGCTGTTTTTT. Its protein is CASSQVFGAANTGELFF. The rearrangement links TRBV14 to TRBJ2-2; weak D call: TRBD2 (5 bases). Germline CDR1 is SGHDN and CDR2 is FVKESK. Trimming left V 1 base short and J 0 bases short, with 12 bases between. The CDR3 covers 17 residues.

The chain carries TRBV6-1 and TRBJ2-3; 10 nucleotides line up with TRBD2. V lost 11 bases and J lost 4; bases outside the gene matches: 9. The V gene's germline CDR1 is MNHNS and CDR2 SASEGT. The CDR3 is 14 residues long. The CDR3 DNA reads TGTGCCGCGAGAGTAGCGGGGGGATCAGATACGCAGTATTTT. Protein product: CAARVAGGSDTQYF.

The J gene is TRBJ1-1, the V gene TRBV5-1; 9 bases align to TRBD1. Per germline, CDR1 SGHRS and CDR2 YFSETQ. J gave up 1 base and V 4 bases, and 8 bases lay outside the gene matches. The CDR3 runs to 16 residues. The CDR3 sequence: CASSEQGAKTNTEAFF. The CDR3 DNA follows: TGCGCCAGCAGCGAACAGGGGGCCAAAACGAACACTGAAGCTTTCTTT.

This rearrangement joins TRBV10-3 to TRBJ2-7, with 8 nucleotides matching TRBD2. CDR3 length: 15 amino acids. V gave up 0 bases and J gave up 1 base; unmatched junction bases: 2. The germline gives CDR1 ENHRY, CDR2 SYGVKD. DNA of the CDR3: TGTGCCATCAGTGAGTCGTTAGCGGGGTCCTACGAGCAGTACTTC. Amino acids: CAISESLAGSYEQYF.

The chain employs TRBV5-6 and TRBJ1-1, with D hard to call. Germline V CDR1 and CDR2: SGHDT, YYEEEE. Trimming pared 5 bases from V and 0 bases from J, leaving 8 bases between. The CDR3 length is 13 residues. CDR3 loop: CASSGQLNTEAFF. For the CDR3, the DNA is TGTGCCAGCAGTGGGCAGTTGAACACTGAAGCTTTCTTT.

The rearrangement links TRBV6-1 to TRBJ1-2; 8 bases map to TRBD1. Germline V gene data show CDR1 as MNHNS and CDR2 as SASEGT. V lost 11 bases to trimming and J lost 7 bases; unmatched junction nucleotides: 12. This CDR3 is 13 amino acids long. This CDR3 is CAGRRSGGSGYTF. In nucleotides, the CDR3 is TGTGCCGGACGAAGGTCAGGGGGCTCTGGCTACACCTTC.

This clone showed up just once. The rearrangement joins TRBV7-9 to TRBJ2-5; D gene uncertain. Trimming took 4 bases from V and 3 from J, leaving 3 bases between them. Germline CDR1 SEHNR, CDR2 FQNEAQ (reference sequence). The CDR3 is 11 amino acids. The DNA of the CDR3 is TGTGCCAGCAGCTCGGAAGAGACCCAGTACTTC. Translation gives CASSSEETQYF.

This clone came up a few times. The chain combines TRBV4-2 with TRBJ1-4, with unresolved D. CDR3 length: 12 amino acids. CDR1 LGHNA and CDR2 YNFKEQ come from the germline V gene. V gave up 1 base and J gave up 8 bases, with 5 bases separating them. The CDR3 sequence: CASSQVREKLFF. CDR3 DNA: TGTGCCAGCAGCCAAGTCCGGGAAAAACTGTTTTTT.

This chain links TRBV11-2 with TRBJ1-1, with D possibly being TRBD1 (5 bases). CDR1 is SGHAT, CDR2 FQNNGV, per germline. V dropped 0 bases and J dropped 2 bases, with 22 bases sitting between them. The CDR3 has 19 amino acids. CDR3: CASSLDSGSASPLNTEAFF. The CDR3 region has the DNA TGTGCCAGCAGCTTAGATTCAGGGTCAGCTTCCCCCCTAAACACTGAAGCTTTCTTT. Full variable domain (outside the CDR3, taken from reference TRBV11-2 and TRBJ1-1): EAGVAQSPRYKIIEKRQSVAFWCNPISGHATLYWYQQILGQGPKLLIQFQNNGVVDDSQLPKDRFSAERLKGVDSTLKIQPAKLEDSAVYLCASSLDSGSASPLNTEAFFGQGTRLTVV.

This clone occurred once. The V and J genes are TRBV18 and TRBJ2-7, with 8 bases matching TRBD1. The CDR3 is 15 residues long. With V trimmed by 3 bases and J by 5 bases, 9 bases remained unmatched. Germline loops: CDR1 KGHSH, CDR2 LQKENI. CDR3 residues: CASSPGRDRLNEQYF. The CDR3 DNA reads as TGTGCCAGCTCACCCGGCCGGGACAGGCTGAACGAGCAGTACTTC.

V is TRBV19 and J is TRBJ2-5; D is ambiguous. CDR1 LNHDA and CDR2 SQIVND come from the germline V gene (reference sequence). CDR3 length equals 12 residues. Trimming removed 4 bases at V and 7 bases at J, with 10 bases between. The CDR3 sequence is CASSSYTGTQYF. The CDR3 DNA is TGTGCCAGTAGTAGTTATACGGGGACCCAGTACTTC.

The chain carries TRBV5-1 and TRBJ2-1; D might be TRBD2 (6 bases). The germline gives CDR1 SGHRS, CDR2 YFSETQ. This CDR3 is 14 amino acids long. V lost 0 bases and J lost 7, with 11 bases in between. CDR3 sequence: CASSLAGTENEQFF. For the CDR3, the DNA is TGCGCCAGCAGCTTGGCTGGGACTGAGAATGAGCAGTTCTTC.

The sample holds one count of this clone. The chain is built from TRBV30 and TRBJ1-4, with 8 bases matching TRBD1. The CDR3 is 12 residues long. Germline V gene sequence: CDR1 GTSNPN, CDR2 SVGIG (reference sequence). J lost 11 bases, V lost 3 bases, and 5 bases had no gene match. The CDR3 region is CAWSEGTGKLFF. The CDR3, as DNA: TGTGCCTGGAGCGAAGGGACAGGTAAACTGTTTTTT. The entire variable domain, with the rest obtained from reference TRBV30 and TRBJ1-4, is as follows: SQTIHQWPATLVQPVGSPLSLECTVEGTSNPNLYWYRQAAGRGLQLLFYSVGIGQISSEVPQNLSASRPQDRQFILSSKKLLLSDSGFYLCAWSEGTGKLFFGSGTQLSVL.